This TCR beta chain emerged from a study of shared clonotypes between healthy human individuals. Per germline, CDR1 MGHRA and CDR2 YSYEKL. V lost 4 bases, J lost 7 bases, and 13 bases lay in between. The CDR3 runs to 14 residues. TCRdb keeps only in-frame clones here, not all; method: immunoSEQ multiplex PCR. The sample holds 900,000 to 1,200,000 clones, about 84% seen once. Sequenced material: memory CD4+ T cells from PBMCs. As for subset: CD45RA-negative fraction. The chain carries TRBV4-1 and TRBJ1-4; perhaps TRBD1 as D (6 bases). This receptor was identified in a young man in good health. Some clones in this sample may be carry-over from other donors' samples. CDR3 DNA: TGCGCCAGCAGCCGGACAGAAGTCGCTGAAAAACTGTTTTTT. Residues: CASSRTEVAEKLFF.